This section outlines one TCR beta chain sequence together with its context. The antigen is unknown. The record originates from a study of blood T cells in healthy people across ages. The second PCR ran about 6 to 12 cycles with a sample-barcoded 5' primer and J-beta primers. TCRdb reprocessed the 5' RACE reads via MiXCR and lists one record per CDR3 protein. The top ten clones hold under 8% of a sample with some 1.4 million distinct CDR3 sequences, roughly 45% of them seen once. Findings and limits, study-wide: Any changes in expanded clonotypes were possibly confounded, as donor CMV status remained unknown.

The CDR3 extends over 14 amino acids. V trimming: 5 bases; J trimming: 1 base; junction bases outside the gene matches: 4. This TCR was sampled from a woman aged 18-29 years in good health. This chain joins TRBV12-3 or TRBV12-4 and TRBJ1-1; 7 bases agree with TRBD1. Sequenced sample: blood. This chain's CDR3 is CASSPRGPNTEAFF. For the CDR3, the DNA is TGTGCCAGCAGTCCTAGGGGGCCGAACACTGAAGCTTTCTTT.